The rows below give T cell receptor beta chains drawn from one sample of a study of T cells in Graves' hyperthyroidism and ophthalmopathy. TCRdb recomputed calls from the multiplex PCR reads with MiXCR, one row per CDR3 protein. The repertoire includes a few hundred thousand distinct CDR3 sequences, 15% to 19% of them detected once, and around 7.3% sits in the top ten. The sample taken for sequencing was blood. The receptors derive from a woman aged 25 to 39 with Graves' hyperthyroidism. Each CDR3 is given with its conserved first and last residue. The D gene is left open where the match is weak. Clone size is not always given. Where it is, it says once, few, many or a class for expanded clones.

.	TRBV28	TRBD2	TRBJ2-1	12	CASHPPSGRWFF	TGTGCCAGCCACCCACCTAGCGGGAGGTGGTTCTTC
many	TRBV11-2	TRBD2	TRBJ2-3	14	CASSYTSATDTQYF	TGTGCCAGCAGCTACACTAGCGCGACAGATACGCAGTATTTT
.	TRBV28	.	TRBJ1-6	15	CASSFWGADNSPLHF	TGTGCCAGCAGTTTTTGGGGGGCTGATAATTCACCCCTCCACTTT
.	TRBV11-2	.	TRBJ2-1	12	CASSLVRAFGFF	TGTGCCAGCAGCTTAGTCCGTGCGTTTGGGTTCTTC
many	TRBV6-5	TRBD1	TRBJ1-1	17	CASSYSQGAGVNTEAFF	TGTGCCAGCAGTTACTCCCAGGGGGCGGGAGTGAACACTGAAGCTTTCTTT
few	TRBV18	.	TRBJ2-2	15	CASARWGVNTGELFF	TGTGCCAGCGCACGATGGGGAGTGAACACCGGGGAGCTGTTTTTT
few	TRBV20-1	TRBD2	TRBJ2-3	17	CSAALGTSGGSTDTQYF	TGCAGTGCTGCCCTCGGGACTAGCGGGGGAAGCACAGATACGCAGTATTTT
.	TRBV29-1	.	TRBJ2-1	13	CNVARGVASEQFF	TGCAACGTTGCCAGGGGGGTGGCTAGTGAGCAGTTCTTC
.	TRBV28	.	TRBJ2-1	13	CASSFILDNEQFF	TGTGCCAGCAGTTTTATCCTCGACAATGAGCAGTTCTTC
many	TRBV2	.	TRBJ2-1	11	CATYATNEQFF	TGTGCCACCTACGCTACCAATGAGCAGTTCTTC
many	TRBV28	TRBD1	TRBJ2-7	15	CASSPPLTGSYEQYF	TGTGCCAGCAGTCCCCCCTTGACAGGGAGTTACGAGCAGTACTTC
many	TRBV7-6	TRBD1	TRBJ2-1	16	CASRQKSGTGNNEQFF	TGTGCCAGCAGACAGAAATCCGGGACAGGAAACAATGAGCAGTTCTTC
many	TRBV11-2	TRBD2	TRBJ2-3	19	CASSLLRGTSGPNADTQYF	TGTGCCAGCAGCTTACTCCGCGGGACTAGCGGGCCAAATGCGGATACGCAGTATTTT
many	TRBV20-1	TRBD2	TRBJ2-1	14	CSASLAGESGEQFF	TGCAGTGCCTCACTAGCGGGCGAAAGCGGTGAGCAGTTCTTC
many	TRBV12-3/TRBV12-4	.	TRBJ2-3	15	CASSHDYGGTDTQYF	TGTGCCAGCAGTCACGACTACGGGGGAACAGATACGCAGTATTTT
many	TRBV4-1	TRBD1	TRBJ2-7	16	CASSQPAGQGDYEQYF	TGCGCCAGCAGCCAACCCGCGGGACAGGGGGACTACGAGCAGTACTTC
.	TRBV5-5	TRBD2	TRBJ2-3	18	CASSLARTSGGRTDTQYF	TGTGCCAGCAGCTTGGCCCGGACTAGCGGGGGCCGCACAGATACGCAGTATTTT
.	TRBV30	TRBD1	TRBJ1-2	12	CAWRDRTYGYTF	TGTGCCTGGAGGGACAGGACCTATGGCTACACCTTC
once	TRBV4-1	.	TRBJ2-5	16	CASSQVGRKTQETQYF	TGCGCCAGCAGCCAAGTAGGGCGGAAAACCCAAGAGACCCAGTACTTC
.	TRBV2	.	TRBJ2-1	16	CASRRTGTRGLLEQFF	TGTGCCAGCAGGAGAACCGGGACAAGGGGCTTGTTGGAGCAGTTCTTC
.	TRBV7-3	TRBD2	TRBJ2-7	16	CASSLWKREDPYEQYF	TGTGCCAGCAGTTTATGGAAGCGGGAGGACCCCTACGAGCAGTACTTC
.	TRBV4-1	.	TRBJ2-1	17	CASSQAVTIPRGNEQFF	TGCGCCAGCAGCCAAGCCGTAACTATCCCCAGAGGGAATGAGCAGTTCTTC
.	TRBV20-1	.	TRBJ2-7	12	CSARITTYEQYF	TGCAGTGCTAGAATCACCACCTACGAGCAGTACTTC
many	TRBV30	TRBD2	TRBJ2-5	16	CAWSEPGLAVKETQYF	TGTGCCTGGAGCGAACCCGGACTAGCGGTGAAAGAGACCCAGTACTTC
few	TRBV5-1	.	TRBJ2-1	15	CASYPVTVGLNEQFF	TGCGCCAGTTACCCGGTTACGGTTGGATTGAATGAGCAGTTCTTC
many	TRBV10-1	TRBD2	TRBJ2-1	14	CASSEDGLGNEQFF	TGCGCCAGCAGTGAGGATGGACTAGGGAATGAGCAGTTCTTC
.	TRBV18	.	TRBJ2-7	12	CASSPDRYEQHF	TGTGCCAGCTCACCCGACAGGTACGAGCAGCACTTC
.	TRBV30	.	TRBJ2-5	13	CAWSVLGSETQYF	TGTGCCTGGAGTGTTTTAGGGAGCGAGACCCAGTACTTC
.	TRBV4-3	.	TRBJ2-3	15	CASSQDQYSTDTQYF	TGCGCCAGCAGCCAAGATCAGTACAGCACAGATACGCAGTATTTT
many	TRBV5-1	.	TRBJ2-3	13	CASSSRGGDTQYF	TGCGCCAGCAGCTCGCGGGGCGGGGATACGCAGTATTTT
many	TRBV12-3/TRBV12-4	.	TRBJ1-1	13	CASSTSLWAEAFF	.
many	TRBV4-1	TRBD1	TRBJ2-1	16	CASSRHPGQGYNEQFF	TGCGCCAGCAGTCGCCATCCGGGACAGGGATACAATGAGCAGTTCTTC
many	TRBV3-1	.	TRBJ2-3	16	CASSHPQDKSTDTQYF	TGTGCCAGCAGCCACCCTCAGGACAAAAGCACAGATACGCAGTATTTT
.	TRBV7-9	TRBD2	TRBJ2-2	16	CASSPRLAGVLGELFF	TGTGCCAGCAGCCCCCGACTAGCGGGAGTACTTGGGGAGCTGTTTTTT
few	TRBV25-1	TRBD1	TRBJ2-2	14	CASRRTGRTGELFF	TGTGCCAGCAGGCGGACAGGGCGTACCGGGGAGCTGTTTTTT
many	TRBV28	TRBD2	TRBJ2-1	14	CASSGLAGVYEQFF	TGTGCCAGCAGCGGACTAGCGGGAGTGTATGAGCAGTTCTTC
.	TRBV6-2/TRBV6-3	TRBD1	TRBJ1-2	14	CASSTTGEVYGYTF	TGTGCCAGCAGTACCACAGGGGAAGTCTATGGCTACACCTTC
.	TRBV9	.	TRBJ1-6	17	CASSVAGEGVFNSPLHF	TGTGCCAGCAGCGTAGCAGGGGAGGGGGTTTTTAATTCACCCCTCCACTTT
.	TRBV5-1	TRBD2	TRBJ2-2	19	CASSLAGTSGRGNTGELFF	TGCGCCAGCAGCTTGGCCGGAACTAGCGGGAGAGGGAACACCGGGGAGCTGTTTTTT
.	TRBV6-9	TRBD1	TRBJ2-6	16	CASSLDRATGANVLTF	TGTGCCAGCAGTTTGGACAGGGCGACTGGGGCCAACGTCCTGACTTTC
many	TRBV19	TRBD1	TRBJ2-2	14	CASGTGGYVGELFF	TGTGCCAGCGGGACAGGGGGATATGTCGGGGAGCTGTTTTTT
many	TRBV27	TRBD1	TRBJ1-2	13	CASSRTGANGYTF	TGTGCCAGCAGTCGGACAGGGGCGAATGGCTACACCTTC
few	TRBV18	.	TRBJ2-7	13	CASSPGRGTLEYF	TGTGCCAGCTCCCCAGGGCGAGGGACGTTAGAGTACTTC
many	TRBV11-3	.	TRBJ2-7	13	CASSRAGPREQYF	TGTGCCAGCAGCCGAGCTGGTCCTCGTGAGCAGTACTTC
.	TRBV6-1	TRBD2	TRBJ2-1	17	CASSAGGSGRAYNEQFF	TGTGCCAGCAGTGCGGGGGGTAGCGGGAGGGCCTACAATGAGCAGTTCTTC